A selection of T cell receptor beta chains follows, all from one sample in a study of regulatory T cells in long-lasting Graves disease. In TCRdb, the multiplex PCR reads were re-called with MiXCR into one record per CDR3 protein. The data show approximately 460,000 distinct CDR3 sequences, with roughly 15% seen just once and around 10% held by the top ten. These same data were also listed under a study on T cells in Graves' hyperthyroidism and ophthalmopathy.

Sequenced here: peripheral blood mononuclear cells (PBMCs), sampled at new diagnosis, from a patient treated with antithyroid drugs. These receptors were collected from a woman in her twenties or thirties with Graves disease. Each CDR3 is given without its conserved first and last residue. The order of the fields is clone size, V gene, CDR3 protein. Clone size appears in some rows only: once, few, many, or a class for an expanded clone.

clone_size: many
v_call: TRBV12-3/TRBV12-4
cdr3_aa: ASNTLATRDTEAF

clone_size: few
v_call: TRBV7-9
cdr3_aa: ASMGGDGKNIQY

clone_size: few
v_call: TRBV5-1
cdr3_aa: ASSSDRGSLTF

clone_size: many
v_call: TRBV20-1
cdr3_aa: SARGTLSYKQY

clone_size: many
v_call: TRBV29-1
cdr3_aa: SFYTSGSLDEQF

clone_size: many
v_call: TRBV27
cdr3_aa: ASSLSKGAGAYNEQF

clone_size: many
v_call: TRBV3-1
cdr3_aa: ASSQVGGQGQETQY

clone_size: .
v_call: TRBV28
cdr3_aa: ASLGGAPDTGELF

clone_size: many
v_call: TRBV28
cdr3_aa: ASNFQGAYAGELF

clone_size: many
v_call: TRBV7-9
cdr3_aa: ASSLNLNEQF

clone_size: .
v_call: TRBV4-2
cdr3_aa: ASSQGGLGEQY

clone_size: .
v_call: TRBV12-3/TRBV12-4
cdr3_aa: ASSVLAGVIEQF

clone_size: .
v_call: TRBV7-9
cdr3_aa: ASSSRTSGRGETQY

clone_size: many
v_call: TRBV20-1
cdr3_aa: SASREAEQY

clone_size: .
v_call: TRBV28
cdr3_aa: ASSPLLGNTEAF

clone_size: .
v_call: TRBV29-1
cdr3_aa: SVSGLSGGPVYEQY

clone_size: .
v_call: TRBV10-3
cdr3_aa: AINNLAGAVNEQF

clone_size: many
v_call: TRBV6-1
cdr3_aa: ASRGTSGDNEQF

clone_size: few
v_call: TRBV4-3
cdr3_aa: ASSQGRGANQPQH

clone_size: many
v_call: TRBV14
cdr3_aa: ASSQVGHNEQF

clone_size: many
v_call: TRBV5-1
cdr3_aa: ASSYPGTSGKLGSYEQF

clone_size: many
v_call: TRBV28
cdr3_aa: ASSLLRLGATNEKLF

clone_size: many
v_call: TRBV28
cdr3_aa: ASSIGTAASRSYEQY

clone_size: many
v_call: TRBV7-2
cdr3_aa: ASSLARASGKNEQF

clone_size: few
v_call: TRBV7-9
cdr3_aa: ASSLVGRRGTYEQY

clone_size: .
v_call: TRBV7-9
cdr3_aa: ASSFESYEQY

clone_size: few
v_call: TRBV7-2
cdr3_aa: ASSLEARAGYEQY

clone_size: few
v_call: TRBV7-9
cdr3_aa: ASSPPIRGRSWRLAKNIQY

clone_size: many
v_call: TRBV30
cdr3_aa: AWSVTGMAEKLF

clone_size: few
v_call: TRBV20-1
cdr3_aa: SARDARTGGRSEQY

clone_size: few
v_call: TRBV9
cdr3_aa: ASSARDTIY

clone_size: many
v_call: TRBV7-9
cdr3_aa: ASSSSPGTSGRTNPVEQY

clone_size: many
v_call: TRBV2
cdr3_aa: ASSPGDRVGEQY

clone_size: many
v_call: TRBV5-1
cdr3_aa: ASSPVGDRNTEAF

clone_size: many
v_call: TRBV12-3/TRBV12-4
cdr3_aa: ASSLAGNEQF

clone_size: many
v_call: TRBV5-1
cdr3_aa: ASSLASNEQF

clone_size: many
v_call: TRBV4-1
cdr3_aa: ASSQDLRALAPSGTQY

clone_size: .
v_call: TRBV4-1
cdr3_aa: ASSPRTGSGNTIY

clone_size: few
v_call: TRBV2
cdr3_aa: ASSPSGDGGIGGYT

clone_size: .
v_call: TRBV9
cdr3_aa: ASSVGLAGVHEQY

clone_size: many
v_call: TRBV14
cdr3_aa: ASSQGGTVYNEQF

clone_size: many
v_call: TRBV7-9
cdr3_aa: ASSLRRESAETQY